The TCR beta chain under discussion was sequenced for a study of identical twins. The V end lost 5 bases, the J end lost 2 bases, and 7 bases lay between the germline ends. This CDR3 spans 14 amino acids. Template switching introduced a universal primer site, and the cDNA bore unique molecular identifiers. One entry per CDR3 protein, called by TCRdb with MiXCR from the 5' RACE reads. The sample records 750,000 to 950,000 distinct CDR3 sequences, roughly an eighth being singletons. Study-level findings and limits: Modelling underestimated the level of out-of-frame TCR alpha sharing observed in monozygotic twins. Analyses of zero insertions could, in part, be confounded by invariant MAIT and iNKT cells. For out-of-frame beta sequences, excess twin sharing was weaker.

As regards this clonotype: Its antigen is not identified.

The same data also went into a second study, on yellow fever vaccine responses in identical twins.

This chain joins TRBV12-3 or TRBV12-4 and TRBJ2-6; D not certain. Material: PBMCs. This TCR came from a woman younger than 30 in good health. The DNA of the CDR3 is TGTGCCAGCAGTCCCCCCCCTGGGGCCAACGTCCTGACTTTC. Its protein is CASSPPPGANVLTF.